What follows are 21 T cell receptor beta chains derived from one specimen sequenced in a study of cytomegalovirus exposure and HLA in healthy donors. Both 60 Vbeta primers and 13 Jbeta primers went into the PCR. TCRdb's copy holds only in-frame clones and misses some; the assay was immunoSEQ multiplex PCR. The table lists some 170,000 clones, nearly 80% of them singletons, with approximately 6.3% in the top ten. What was sequenced was PBMCs. Receptors originate from a man aged 35-49 years in good health and CMV-seropositive.

V and J are TRBV11-1 and TRBJ2-1, with 8 positions matching TRBD2. This CDR3 region has 13 residues. Germline V gene data show CDR1 as SGHAT and CDR2 as FQDESV (reference sequence). Trimming at V came to 5 bases and at J to 9 bases, leaving 6 bases not matched to a gene. The chain's CDR3 is CASSPGLGGEQFF. CDR3 nucleotide sequence: TGTGCCAGCAGCCCGGGACTAGGAGGTGAGCAGTTCTTC.

The V call is TRBV5-1, the J call TRBJ2-7, with D perhaps TRBD2 (6 bases). Trimming removed 0 bases from V and 2 bases from J, with 15 bases in between. Germline V gives CDR1 SGHRS, CDR2 YFSETQ. This CDR3 contains 16 residues. CDR3 nucleotide sequence: TGCGCCAGCAGCTTGGGCGGCGCGGGACTTACCTACGAGCAGTACTTC. It codes for CASSLGGAGLTYEQYF.

The gene calls are TRBV28 and TRBJ2-6; tentative D call: TRBD1 (5 bases). The CDR3 has 14 residues. Between the trimmed V and J ends, which lost 6 bases and 2 bases, there was a span of 8 bases. Germline CDR1 reads MDHEN; CDR2 reads SYDVKM. The CDR3 spells CASRSGPGANVLTF. The CDR3 region has the DNA TGTGCCAGCAGATCAGGGCCTGGGGCCAACGTCCTGACTTTC. Looking up the rest from reference TRBV28 and TRBJ2-6 gives the full variable domain: DVKVTQSSRYLVKRTGEKVFLECVQDMDHENMFWYRQDPGLGLRLIYFSYDVKMKEKGDIPEGYSVSREKKERFSLILESASTNQTSMYLCASRSGPGANVLTFGAGSRLTVL.

This chain joins TRBV5-6 and TRBJ1-5; weak D call: TRBD1 (6 bases). This CDR3 is 14 amino acids long. Germline CDR1 is SGHDT and CDR2 is YYEEEE. V was clipped by 1 base and J by 2 bases, with 7 bases between them. This chain's CDR3 is CASSLTGRNQPQHF. CDR3 DNA sequence: TGTGCCAGCAGCTTGACAGGGCGCAATCAGCCCCAGCATTTT.

About this clone: Compared with germline, one end of the junction differs, possibly owing to a read error. V gene TRBV27 combines with J gene TRBJ2-4; 8 nucleotides align to TRBD1. The CDR3 is 15 amino acids. Looked up from germline, CDR1 is MNHEY and CDR2 is SMNVEV (reference sequence). Written as DNA, the CDR3 is TGTGCCAGCCAGGCTCAGGGACAGGTCAAAAACAGTCAGTACTTC. Residues: CASQAQGQVKNSQYF.

Points on this clone: This same CDR3 is encoded by further DNA sequences in the sample. This chain uses TRBV5-1 with TRBJ1-2; TRBD1 aligns across 7 bases. In germline, CDR1 is SGHRS, CDR2 YFSETQ. The CDR3 contains 14 residues. Trimming cost V 7 bases and J 2 bases; bases outside gene matches: 8. The CDR3 protein is CASGDPTGNYGYTF. DNA of the CDR3: TGCGCCAGCGGCGACCCGACAGGGAACTATGGCTACACCTTC.

The chain uses TRBV6-1 and TRBJ1-1; 7 nucleotides line up with TRBD1. Germline V gene data show CDR1 as MNHNS and CDR2 as SASEGT. The trim removed 3 bases at V and 6 bases at J, leaving 16 bases unmatched. The CDR3 runs 17 residues. CDR3 amino acids: CASSDLRGTAVVPEAFF. DNA for the CDR3: TGTGCCAGCAGTGACCTAAGGGGGACAGCTGTAGTTCCTGAAGCTTTCTTT.

The chain recombines TRBV7-2 with TRBJ2-3; TRBD2 might be the D (6 bases). This CDR3 is built from 16 residues. V shed 6 bases and J shed 0 bases, with 16 bases lying between them. Germline V gene sequence: CDR1 SGHTA, CDR2 FQGNSA. This chain's CDR3 is CASSFTLAASTDTQYF. CDR3 nucleotides: TGTGCCAGCAGTTTCACACTAGCAGCCAGCACAGATACGCAGTATTTT.

This clone was observed a handful of times. This chain links TRBV4-1 with TRBJ2-7; D remains unclear. Per germline, CDR1 MGHRA and CDR2 YSYEKL. CDR3 length: 13 amino acids. CDR3 DNA sequence: TGCGTGTTCCAGGTTGATGGCTCCTACGAGCAGTACTTC. Residues: CVFQVDGSYEQYF.

This clone occurred once. The chain has TRBV18 and TRBJ2-2; D not resolved. The germline V gene encodes CDR1 KGHSH and CDR2 LQKENI. V was cut by 6 bases and J by 2 bases, with 13 bases left in between. The CDR3 totals 15 residues. Here the CDR3 DNA reads TGTGCCAGCTCCCCTGGAGACCTCAACACCGGGGAGCTGTTTTTT. Its protein product is CASSPGDLNTGELFF.

The rearrangement links TRBV5-1 to TRBJ1-2, with 7 bases aligning to TRBD1. Per germline, CDR1 SGHRS and CDR2 YFSETQ. With V trimmed by 4 bases and J by 0 bases, 6 bases remained unmatched. The CDR3 sequence is 15 residues long. For the CDR3, the DNA is TGCGCCAGCAGCGCAGACAGGGCCGCTAACTATGGCTACACCTTC. Amino acids: CASSADRAANYGYTF.

The rearrangement links TRBV6-6 to TRBJ1-1; no clear D gene. V was cut by 9 bases and J by 5 bases, with 13 bases left in between. Germline lookup yields CDR1 MNHNY and CDR2 SVGAGI (reference sequence). The length of the CDR3 is 12 residues. The CDR3 reads CASSDRETEAFF. CDR3 DNA sequence: TGTGCCAGTAGTGACCGGGAAACTGAAGCTTTCTTT.

The V and J genes are TRBV6-1 and TRBJ2-6; TRBD2 is a possible D gene (5 bases). The CDR3 contains 17 residues. The germline CDR1 and CDR2 sequences are MNHNS and SASEGT. V was shortened by 2 bases and J by 2 bases, with 13 bases between the two germline ends. This chain's CDR3 is CASSELSLGTGANVLTF. The CDR3 DNA sequence: TGTGCCAGCAGTGAACTGTCCCTCGGGACTGGGGCCAACGTCCTGACTTTC.

V is TRBV6-1 and J is TRBJ2-5; TRBD1 matches 7 bases. V shed 5 bases and J 2 bases; nucleotides not matched to a gene: 5. Per germline, CDR1 MNHNS and CDR2 SASEGT. The CDR3 consists of 14 residues. CDR3 protein: CASSRDRYQETQYF. The CDR3 coding sequence is TGTGCCAGCAGTAGGGACAGATATCAAGAGACCCAGTACTTC.

This clone was seen more than once but under ten times. The chain is built from TRBV27 and TRBJ1-5; D is unresolved. The CDR3 covers 15 residues. The V gene lost 2 bases and the J gene lost 4 bases, with 12 bases spanning the gap. Germline V CDR1 and CDR2: MNHEY, SMNVEV (reference sequence). The CDR3 protein is CASSLGPGLNQPQHF. The CDR3 nucleotides are TGTGCCAGCAGTTTAGGCCCAGGATTAAATCAGCCCCAGCATTTT.

The chain carries TRBV10-3 and TRBJ2-3; 9 bases align to TRBD2. The germline CDR1 and CDR2 sequences are ENHRY and SYGVKD. The CDR3 has 14 residues. The J segment lost 2 bases and the V segment lost 11 bases, leaving 8 bases of the junction unmatched. The CDR3 DNA reads TGTGCCGGACGTAGCGGGGGTCCCACAGATACGCAGTATTTT. Translated: CAGRSGGPTDTQYF.

The V gene is TRBV9, the J gene TRBJ2-2; TRBD2 might be the D (6 bases). Germline CDR1 SGDLS, CDR2 YYNGEE. CDR3 size: 15 residues. Trimming pared 6 bases from V and 3 bases from J, leaving 15 bases between. The CDR3 DNA follows: TGTGCCAGCACTACGGGACTTTCACACACCGGGGAGCTGTTTTTT. Translated: CASTTGLSHTGELFF.

The chain recombines TRBV5-3 with TRBJ2-5, with 7 bases matching TRBD2. TRBV5-3 is annotated as an ORF whose role is uncertain. The CDR3 has 19 residues. Trimming removed 2 bases from V and 0 bases from J; junction bases left unmatched: 16. CDR3 sequence reads: CARSFGREKGARDQETQYF. DNA of the CDR3: TGTGCCAGAAGCTTTGGGCGGGAGAAGGGAGCAAGGGACCAAGAGACCCAGTACTTC.

The J gene is TRBJ2-4, the V gene TRBV19; TRBD1 is a possible D gene (6 bases). Germline V lookup: CDR1 LNHDA, CDR2 SQIVND (reference sequence). Trimming cost V 5 bases and J 6 bases, with 14 bases left between them. The CDR3 has 14 amino acids. The CDR3 sequence: CASSFRDKSNIQYF. The CDR3 DNA sequence: TGTGCCAGTAGTTTCCGGGACAAATCAAACATTCAGTACTTC.

The chain employs TRBV30 and TRBJ1-5; TRBD1 matches 8 bases. Germline V lookup: CDR1 GTSNPN, CDR2 SVGIG (reference sequence). The CDR3 spans 14 residues. The V and J ends lost 3 bases and 4 bases, in that order; junction bases with no gene match: 5. The CDR3 sequence is CAWRGQGNNQPQHF. CDR3 nucleotide sequence: TGTGCCTGGAGAGGACAGGGTAATAATCAGCCCCAGCATTTT.

The chain has TRBV29-1 and TRBJ2-7; 9 bases match TRBD2. The CDR3 loop spans 15 amino acids. CDR1 is SQVTM, CDR2 ANQGSEA, per germline. After removal of 4 bases from V and 2 bases from J, the junction contained 9 bases not matched to a gene. CDR3 loop: CSVGSLAGDPYEQYF. DNA for the CDR3: TGCAGCGTTGGATCCTTAGCGGGGGACCCCTACGAGCAGTACTTC.